The 21 T cell receptor beta chains below all came from one sample that was sequenced in a study of Graves' ophthalmopathy and Graves' hyperthyroidism. RNA served as the template for amplifying TCR beta CDR3 regions. Second-round multiplex PCR came after first-round RT-PCR with HTBI primers. A single record per CDR3 protein comes from TCRdb applying MiXCR to the multiplex PCR reads. Of approximately 380,000 distinct CDR3 sequences in the sample, roughly 21% are singletons; the top ten hold 2.5% to 3%. The sequenced material came from peripheral blood. The source of these receptors is a woman between 18 and 30 years old with stable Graves' hyperthyroidism.

Regarding this clonotype: With a much larger clone just one base away, this may be a read error. This rearrangement joins TRBV5-1 to TRBJ2-5; D call uncertain. Germline values: CDR1 SGHRS, CDR2 YFSETQ. The CDR3 covers 14 residues. CDR3 protein: CASSFLPSVETKYF. CDR3 sequence (DNA): TGCGCCAGCAGCTTCCTACCCTCCGTAGAGACCAAGTACTTC.

In its sample, this clonotype was seen many times. The V gene is TRBV30, the J gene TRBJ1-1; D perhaps matches TRBD1 (6 bases). The CDR3 totals 14 residues. CDR1 and CDR2 (germline): GTSNPN, SVGIG (reference sequence). Trimming pared 2 bases from V and 5 bases from J, leaving 15 bases between. CDR3 loop: CAWSWTVEGTEAFF. For the CDR3, the DNA is TGTGCCTGGAGTTGGACAGTTGAAGGTACTGAAGCTTTCTTT.

Ten or more counts support this clonotype. The V and J genes are TRBV30 and TRBJ1-5; D call uncertain. Trimming removed 2 bases at V and 2 bases at J, with 7 bases between. Germline V gene lookup returns CDR1 GTSNPN and CDR2 SVGIG (reference sequence). CDR3 length equals 13 residues. Written as DNA, the CDR3 is TGTGCCTGGAGTCCGAGGGGCAATCAGCCCCAGCATTTT. This gives the protein CAWSPRGNQPQHF.

This clonotype came up many times. The chain uses TRBV24-1 and TRBJ2-7; D ambiguous. Germline-derived CDR1 and CDR2 are KGHDR and SFDVKD. There are 13 residues in the CDR3. V lost 3 bases and J 3 bases, leaving 8 bases between the germline ends. CDR3 in DNA: TGTGCCACCAGTGATGCTCACAGCTACGAGCAGTACTTC. It encodes CATSDAHSYEQYF.

This clonotype has ten or more counts. The chain has TRBV7-8 and TRBJ2-7; D is uncertain. The germline V and J ends were trimmed by 5 bases and 3 bases, with 11 bases remaining between them. The CDR3 contains 13 residues. Per the germline V gene, CDR1 is SGHVS and CDR2 is FQNEAQ. CDR3 nucleotides: TGTGCCAGCAGCCCCTATATGGGCTACGAGCAGTACTTC. Translation: CASSPYMGYEQYF. Combining the CDR3 with reference TRBV7-8 and TRBJ2-7 gives the whole variable domain GAGVSQSPRYKVAKRGQDVALRCDPISGHVSLFWYQQALGQGPEFLTYFQNEAQLDKSGLPSDRFFAERPEGSVSTLKIQRTQQEDSAVYLCASSPYMGYEQYFGPGTRLTVT.

A few counts support this clonotype. The V call is TRBV3-1, the J call TRBJ2-5; 12 bases are shared with TRBD2. Losses at the gene ends were 4 bases for V and 5 bases for J; bases not matched to a gene: 11. Per germline, CDR1 LGHDT and CDR2 YNNKEL (reference sequence). The CDR3 covers 17 residues. CDR3 sequence: CASSRRRLAGVSETQYF. For the CDR3, the DNA is TGTGCCAGCAGCCGACGTCGACTAGCGGGAGTCTCGGAGACCCAGTACTTC.

Many counts were recorded for this clonotype. The chain has TRBV14 and TRBJ2-5; maybe TRBD2 (5 bases). This CDR3 has 15 residues. Trimming took 4 bases from V and 4 from J, leaving 16 bases between them. Germline CDR1 SGHDN, CDR2 FVKESK. DNA of the CDR3: TGTGCCAGCAGCCCTGCAGTAGGACGGGGAGAGACCCAGTACTTC. Protein: CASSPAVGRGETQYF.

This clonotype has at least ten counts. V is TRBV12-3 or TRBV12-4 and J is TRBJ2-5; D gene unclear. The CDR3 is 14 residues long. The V end was cut by 3 bases, the J end by 5 bases, with 13 bases between. CDR3 region: CASSFLRRRETQYF. In DNA, the CDR3 is TGTGCCAGCAGTTTTTTACGCAGAAGGGAGACCCAGTACTTC.

The chain uses TRBV6-1 and TRBJ2-7; the match to TRBD2 covers 9 bases. The CDR3 sequence is 15 residues long. The germline V gene encodes CDR1 MNHNS and CDR2 SASEGT. Unmatched junction bases numbered 2, after V lost 2 bases and J lost 0 bases. CDR3 in DNA: TGTGCCAGCAGTGAAAGCGGGGGGACCTCCTACGAGCAGTACTTC. This encodes CASSESGGTSYEQYF.

In this sample, this clonotype turned up many times. The V call is TRBV6-5, the J call TRBJ1-5; TRBD1 is a possible D gene (5 bases). The CDR3 covers 16 residues. Germline lookup yields CDR1 MNHEY and CDR2 SVGAGI. V lost 4 bases, J lost 2 bases, and 15 bases lay in between. The CDR3 region is CASSSRAALGNQPQHF. In DNA, the CDR3 is TGTGCCAGCAGTTCCAGGGCAGCCTTGGGCAATCAGCCCCAGCATTTT.

V and J are TRBV11-3 and TRBJ1-2; D unresolved. The CDR3 length is 15 residues. Germline V gene lookup returns CDR1 SGHNT and CDR2 YENEEA. V lost 5 bases, J lost 6 bases, and 19 bases lay in between. CDR3 nucleotides: TGTGCCAGCAGCCCGCTGGGGTTACAGTCTCATGGCTACACCTTC. Protein product: CASSPLGLQSHGYTF.

This clonotype occurred many times. The chain links TRBV6-5 to TRBJ2-5, with a tentative D call TRBD1 (7 bases). V gave up 0 bases and J gave up 5 bases, with 10 bases separating them. From germline, CDR1 is MNHEY and CDR2 SVGAGI. The CDR3 has 14 residues. The CDR3 coding sequence is TGTGCCAGCAGTTACTCGTCAGGGGGGGAGACCCAGTACTTC. Its protein is CASSYSSGGETQYF.

In this sample, this clonotype turned up many times. This chain joins TRBV10-3 and TRBJ1-3; 7 bases line up with TRBD1. After removal of 4 bases from V and 0 bases from J, the junction contained 6 bases not matched to a gene. Germline V gene lookup returns CDR1 ENHRY and CDR2 SYGVKD. CDR3 length: 16 amino acids. The CDR3 DNA reads as TGTGCCATCAGTGTCCGGGACAGCCGCTCTGGAAACACCATATATTTT. It specifies CAISVRDSRSGNTIYF.

This clonotype was recorded many times. The gene calls are TRBV28 and TRBJ1-1, with 7 bases aligning to TRBD1. This CDR3 region has 15 residues. Germline V gene data show CDR1 as MDHEN and CDR2 as SYDVKM. The V segment lost 5 bases and the J segment 0 bases; nucleotides outside the gene matches: 6. The CDR3: CASSLTGPLNTEAFF. CDR3 DNA sequence: TGTGCCAGCAGTCTGACAGGGCCCCTGAACACTGAAGCTTTCTTT.

The chain links TRBV5-1 to TRBJ1-1; D is unclear. V was trimmed by 4 bases and J by 1 base, leaving 20 bases between them. CDR1 and CDR2 from the germline V gene are SGHRS and YFSETQ. This CDR3 is built from 17 residues. The CDR3 here is CASSPVRRTLGNTEAFF. CDR3 DNA sequence: TGCGCCAGCAGCCCGGTTCGAAGGACCTTAGGGAACACTGAAGCTTTCTTT.

This clonotype was detected many times. The chain uses TRBV10-3 and TRBJ2-5; D remains ambiguous. The CDR3 is made up of 14 amino acids. Trimming removed 1 base at V and 2 bases at J, with 8 bases between. Germline V gene lookup returns CDR1 ENHRY and CDR2 SYGVKD. The CDR3 is CAISEFSGQETQYF. In DNA form, the CDR3 reads TGTGCCATCAGTGAGTTTTCTGGACAAGAGACCCAGTACTTC.

This chain joins TRBV20-1 and TRBJ1-6; TRBD1 might be the D (5 bases). The ends were cut back, 3 bases at V and 8 bases at J, with 20 bases in the middle. The germline V gene has CDR1 DFQATT and CDR2 SNEGSKA (reference sequence). The CDR3 length is 16 residues. The CDR3 spells CSASRSYQGSDSPLHF. In DNA form, the CDR3 reads TGCAGTGCTAGCCGCTCTTACCAGGGTAGCGATTCACCCCTCCACTTT.

This clonotype was detected many times. The CDR3 here is CSASRDSEREQYF. CDR3 DNA: TGCAGTGCTAGTCGGGACTCCGAGAGGGAGCAGTACTTC. This chain joins TRBV20-1 and TRBJ2-7, with D perhaps TRBD2 (6 bases). Germline CDR1 reads DFQATT; CDR2 reads SNEGSKA (reference sequence). With 3 bases removed from V and 7 bases from J, the gap between germline ends came to 16 bases. The CDR3 is made up of 13 amino acids.

The chain joins TRBV12-3 or TRBV12-4 to TRBJ2-7; 7 nucleotides align to TRBD1. With V trimmed by 6 bases and J by 2 bases, 7 bases remained unmatched. The CDR3 sequence is 14 residues long. Written as DNA, the CDR3 is TGTGCCAGCAGCACACAGGGGATTCCCTACGAGCAGTACTTC. Its protein product is CASSTQGIPYEQYF.

This clonotype was seen at least ten times. The V gene is TRBV12-3 or TRBV12-4, the J gene TRBJ1-5; D unresolved. The CDR3 totals 15 residues. V lost 0 bases, J lost 5 bases, and 11 bases lay in between. The CDR3 loop is CASSLATPGHQPQHF. CDR3 DNA: TGTGCCAGCAGTTTAGCCACGCCGGGTCATCAGCCCCAGCATTTT.

Many counts were recorded for this clonotype. This sequence joins TRBV11-2 and TRBJ1-1, with unresolved D. This CDR3 contains 16 residues. Trimming stripped 5 bases from V and 2 bases from J, with 18 bases between. Germline V gives CDR1 SGHAT, CDR2 FQNNGV. The CDR3 protein is CASSPVHGIRNTEAFF. As DNA, the CDR3 is TGTGCCAGCAGCCCCGTCCATGGTATTAGAAACACTGAAGCTTTCTTT.